One and the same sample provided the 27 T cell receptor beta chains below, sequenced in a study of T-cell reconstitution after alpha-beta-depleted transplantation in children. Preparation of the TCRbeta library involved a method that used unique molecular identifiers. TCRdb re-derived calls from the PCR reads in MiXCR, one entry per CDR3 protein. The sample has 700,000 to 950,000 distinct CDR3 sequences, roughly 15% seen once. Source: PBMCs, mostly from graft donor cells, taken 360 days after TCRalphabeta/CD19-depleted stem cell transplant. Receptor source: a male patient between 10 and 17 years old who had a stem cell transplant for acute lymphoblastic leukemia, so the T cells may come from the graft donor.

Comment on this clonotype: The conserved phenylalanine or tryptophan normally closing the CDR3 is absent here, so this likely arose from a read error. The chain links TRBV5-1 to TRBJ2-1; 8 nucleotides match TRBD2. The V gene's germline CDR1 is SGHRS and CDR2 YFSETQ. The CDR3 spans 14 residues. Trimming removed 4 bases from V and 8 bases from J; junction bases left unmatched: 8. DNA of the CDR3: TGCGCCAGCAGCACGAGCGGGAGTTGGTATGAGCAGTTCATC. Protein: CASSTSGSWYEQFI.

The chain is built from TRBV9 and TRBJ2-7; 8 bases are a match to TRBD1. The length of the CDR3 is 15 residues. J lost 3 bases, V lost 4 bases, and 9 bases had no gene match. In germline, CDR1 is SGDLS, CDR2 YYNGEE. The CDR3 region has the DNA TGTGCCAGCAGCCAACAGGGGGGCTGGGACTACGAGCAGTACTTC. This encodes CASSQQGGWDYEQYF.

This CDR3 reads CSARLTAGVWNSPLHF. For the CDR3, the DNA is TGCAGTGCTAGGCTCACCGCTGGGGTCTGGAATTCACCCCTCCACTTT. The gene calls are TRBV20-1 and TRBJ1-6; D is unresolved. Trimming removed 3 bases at V and 7 bases at J, with 19 bases between. This CDR3 has 16 residues. Germline V gene data show CDR1 as DFQATT and CDR2 as SNEGSKA (reference sequence).

This clonotype was found many times. This chain uses TRBV12-3 or TRBV12-4 with TRBJ1-4, with D unresolved. This CDR3 has 14 amino acids. Trimming took off 3 bases at V and 8 bases at J, with 13 bases between the two ends. The CDR3 sequence: CASSLSLTVEKLFF. The CDR3 DNA sequence: TGTGCCAGCAGTTTGTCCTTAACTGTGGAAAAACTGTTTTTT.

This clonotype was detected a few times. The CDR3 nucleotides are TGCGCCAGCAGCTTGGGCAGGGATTCCTACAATGAGCAGTTCTTC. Translated: CASSLGRDSYNEQFF. The chain employs TRBV5-1 and TRBJ2-1, with D possibly being TRBD1 (5 bases). The V gene lost 0 bases and the J gene lost 1 base, with 8 bases spanning the gap. CDR1 is SGHRS, CDR2 YFSETQ, per germline. The CDR3 sequence is 15 residues long.

V usage is TRBV7-7 and J usage is TRBJ2-5; weak D call: TRBD2 (6 bases). Trimming stripped 4 bases from V and 3 bases from J, with 9 bases between. CDR3 length equals 13 residues. Germline CDR1 SSHAT, CDR2 FNYEAQ (reference sequence). The CDR3 here is CASSWDLEETQYF. The CDR3 bases are TGTGCCAGCAGCTGGGACTTGGAAGAGACCCAGTACTTC.

This sequence joins TRBV12-3 or TRBV12-4 and TRBJ1-1; D is unresolved. Trimming left V 5 bases short and J 7 bases short, with 8 bases between. This CDR3 is built from 11 residues. CDR3 bases: TGTGCCAGCAGTCCGGGCCTTGAAGCTTTCTTT. It is translated as CASSPGLEAFF.

The chain carries TRBV7-2 and TRBJ2-1; no reliable D call. Germline V gene data show CDR1 as SGHTA and CDR2 as FQGNSA. V was shortened by 1 base and J by 6 bases, with 7 bases between the two germline ends. CDR3 length: 13 residues. The CDR3 reads CASSLEWVNEQFF. CDR3 nucleotide sequence: TGTGCCAGCAGCTTAGAGTGGGTCAATGAGCAGTTCTTC. Drawing the rest from reference TRBV7-2 and TRBJ2-1, the complete variable domain is GAGVSQSPSNKVTEKGKDVELRCDPISGHTALYWYRQSLGQGLEFLIYFQGNSAPDKSGLPSDRFSAERTGGSVSTLTIQRTQQEDSAVYLCASSLEWVNEQFFGPGTRLTVL.

V usage is TRBV4-1 and J usage is TRBJ1-1; D is uncertain. Trimming removed 3 bases at V and 2 bases at J, with 7 bases between. This CDR3 comprises 13 residues. Per the germline V gene, CDR1 is MGHRA and CDR2 is YSYEKL. The DNA of the CDR3 is TGCGCCAGCAGCCAGCGTCCTAACACTGAAGCTTTCTTT. Translated: CASSQRPNTEAFF.

This clonotype appeared many times. The V call is TRBV5-1, the J call TRBJ2-2; a weak D match, TRBD1 (5 bases). The CDR3 contains 15 residues. Trimming left V 2 bases short and J 1 base short, with 9 bases between. Germline V gives CDR1 SGHRS, CDR2 YFSETQ. In DNA form, the CDR3 reads TGCGCCAGCAGCTTAGGACACAGGAACACCGGGGAGCTGTTTTTT. This gives the protein CASSLGHRNTGELFF.

The DNA for the CDR3 is TGTGCCAGCAGTGAAGAGGGCAGGGGAATAGCAGAGACCCAGTACTTC. As protein: CASSEEGRGIAETQYF. The V call is TRBV6-1, the J call TRBJ2-5, with D possibly matching TRBD1 (6 bases). The germline V and J ends were trimmed by 1 base and 4 bases, with 16 bases remaining between them. Germline values: CDR1 MNHNS, CDR2 SASEGT. This CDR3 is built from 16 residues.

The V call is TRBV9, the J call TRBJ2-7; D unresolved. The CDR3 has 14 residues. V lost 0 bases and J lost 4, with 11 bases in between. Germline V gives CDR1 SGDLS, CDR2 YYNGEE. CDR3 sequence (DNA): TGTGCCAGCAGCGTAGCGTTTATAGGATACGAGCAGTACTTC. Translated, it gives CASSVAFIGYEQYF.

The chain joins TRBV6-5 to TRBJ2-3, with D unresolved. The CDR3 has 15 amino acids. Trimming removed 2 bases from V and 0 bases from J, with 9 bases in between. Germline V gene data show CDR1 as MNHEY and CDR2 as SVGAGI. Here the CDR3 DNA reads TGTGCCAGCAGTTACCCTGGGCAGAGCACAGATACGCAGTATTTT. Its protein is CASSYPGQSTDTQYF.

The V call is TRBV20-1, the J call TRBJ2-4; D not certain. The CDR3 runs 13 residues. CDR1 and CDR2 from the germline V gene are DFQATT and SNEGSKA (reference sequence). V lost 3 bases, J lost 5 bases, and 11 bases lay in between. CDR3 nucleotide sequence: TGCAGTGCTAGGGTCAGGACCCAAAACATTCAGTACTTC. As protein: CSARVRTQNIQYF.

The rearrangement links TRBV5-1 to TRBJ2-4; TRBD2 matches 8 bases. The V gene end was trimmed by 2 bases and the J gene end by 0 bases; junction bases not matched to a gene: 7. Germline lookup yields CDR1 SGHRS and CDR2 YFSETQ. CDR3 length: 17 amino acids. The CDR3 is CASSFTSSGPAKNIQYF. The CDR3 DNA reads as TGCGCCAGCAGCTTCACATCTAGCGGGCCAGCCAAAAACATTCAGTACTTC.

This CDR3 is CASSLALSGRTGELFF. The CDR3 DNA reads as TGTGCCAGCAGCTTAGCGCTTAGCGGGAGGACCGGGGAGCTGTTTTTT. The chain couples TRBV7-8 to TRBJ2-2; 10 bases align to TRBD2. Germline values: CDR1 SGHVS, CDR2 FQNEAQ. The V segment lost 0 bases and the J segment 5 bases; nucleotides outside the gene matches: 3. The CDR3 runs 16 residues.

This sequence joins TRBV6-5 and TRBJ2-2; D is unclear. CDR3 length: 14 residues. Trimming stripped 2 bases from V and 6 bases from J, with 10 bases between. CDR1 MNHEY and CDR2 SVGAGI come from the germline V gene. This CDR3 reads CASSYEVPAGELFF. The CDR3 DNA sequence: TGTGCCAGCAGTTACGAGGTCCCCGCCGGGGAGCTGTTTTTT.

This clonotype was observed a few times. The chain links TRBV27 to TRBJ2-1, with D hard to call. Germline CDR1 MNHEY, CDR2 SMNVEV (reference sequence). Trimming removed 3 bases from V and 2 bases from J, with 11 bases in between. CDR3 length: 15 residues. Here the CDR3 DNA reads TGTGCCAGCAGTTTTGGCAGGTTAACCTACAATGAGCAGTTCTTC. Translating gives CASSFGRLTYNEQFF.

The chain employs TRBV5-1 and TRBJ2-1; 10 bases are shared with TRBD2. The germline V gene encodes CDR1 SGHRS and CDR2 YFSETQ. The ends lost 0 bases at V and 9 bases at J; junction bases unmatched: 9. CDR3 length: 16 amino acids. CDR3 sequence (DNA): TGCGCCAGCAGCTTGGTCTCTAGCGGGAGCACAGTTGAGCAGTTCTTC. Translation gives CASSLVSSGSTVEQFF.

The J gene is TRBJ2-7, the V gene TRBV5-1; D possibly corresponds to TRBD1 (5 bases). V lost 2 bases and J lost 2, with 11 bases in between. Germline CDR1 and CDR2: SGHRS and YFSETQ. This CDR3 comprises 14 residues. CDR3: CASSFPEQAYEQYF. In DNA, the CDR3 is TGCGCCAGCAGCTTCCCTGAACAGGCCTACGAGCAGTACTTC.

The J gene is TRBJ2-7, the V gene TRBV7-2, with 7 bases lining up with TRBD1. V trimming: 4 bases; J trimming: 0 bases; junction bases outside the gene matches: 6. This CDR3 is built from 15 residues. The germline CDR1 and CDR2 sequences are SGHTA and FQGNSA. This chain's CDR3 is CASSSRGNPSYEQYF. The CDR3 bases are TGTGCCAGCAGCTCCAGGGGGAACCCCTCCTACGAGCAGTACTTC.

This clonotype was detected once. The chain joins TRBV12-3 or TRBV12-4 to TRBJ2-4, with D hard to call. The CDR3 runs 14 residues. Trimming left V 6 bases short and J 5 bases short, with 14 bases between. The CDR3 region is CASSRHPNENIQYF. The CDR3 DNA reads TGTGCCAGCAGCCGCCACCCAAATGAAAACATTCAGTACTTC.

Here the CDR3 reads CASSQASGRAKAITDTQYF. CDR3 nucleotides: TGCGCCAGCAGCCAAGCGAGCGGGAGGGCCAAAGCCATCACAGATACGCAGTATTTT. The chain is built from TRBV4-1 and TRBJ2-3, with 10 positions matching TRBD2. The CDR3 spans 19 residues. Looked up from germline, CDR1 is MGHRA and CDR2 is YSYEKL. V was clipped by 1 base and J by 2 bases; unmatched bases: 12.

This clonotype was found a few times. The chain is built from TRBV7-6 and TRBJ2-2; 10 nucleotides agree with TRBD1. CDR1 SGHVS and CDR2 FNYEAQ come from the germline V gene. The ends lost 7 bases at V and 3 bases at J; junction bases unmatched: 5. This CDR3 comprises 15 residues. CDR3 in DNA: TGTGCCAGCAAAGGGACAGGGGCATACACCGGGGAGCTGTTTTTT. Translating gives CASKGTGAYTGELFF.

In this sample, this clonotype turned up a few times. The CDR3, as DNA: TGTGCCAGCTCAGGGCGCCAGCGGGAGACAGATACGCAGTATTTT. Its translation: CASSGRQRETDTQYF. The rearrangement links TRBV18 to TRBJ2-3; 8 bases are a match to TRBD2. CDR1 and CDR2 from the germline V gene are KGHSH and LQKENI. This CDR3 comprises 15 residues. V shed 5 bases and J 3 bases; nucleotides not matched to a gene: 7.

The table lists this clonotype with a few counts. The chain joins TRBV7-9 to TRBJ2-2; weak D call: TRBD1 (5 bases). This CDR3 region has 14 residues. The ends were cut back, 0 bases at V and 6 bases at J, with 8 bases in the middle. Germline V CDR1 and CDR2: SEHNR, FQNEAQ (reference sequence). The CDR3 bases are TGTGCCAGCAGCTTAGCGGGGCCTCCCGGGGAGCTGTTTTTT. Protein product: CASSLAGPPGELFF.

This clonotype was seen more than once but under ten times. This chain uses TRBV4-2 with TRBJ2-1, with 11 bases aligning to TRBD2. CDR3 length equals 18 residues. The V and J ends lost 0 bases and 6 bases, in that order; junction bases with no gene match: 10. Germline CDR1 and CDR2: LGHNA and YNFKEQ. The chain's CDR3 is CASSQDLLAGESGNEQFF. The DNA for the CDR3 is TGTGCCAGCAGCCAAGATCTACTAGCGGGAGAGTCGGGCAATGAGCAGTTCTTC.